The 7 T cell receptor beta chains below all came from one sample that was sequenced in a study of Graves' ophthalmopathy and Graves' hyperthyroidism. RNA transcripts provided the template for amplifying TCR beta CDR3 regions. Second-round multiplex PCR followed a first-round RT-PCR using HTBI primers. TCRdb fed the multiplex PCR reads into MiXCR, producing one record per CDR3 protein. The data show some 410,000 distinct CDR3 sequences, with around a fifth seen just once and roughly 3% held by the top ten. Sample: peripheral blood. The receptor set was obtained from a woman aged 18 to 35 with stable Graves' hyperthyroidism.

In this sample, this clonotype turned up many times. The rearrangement links TRBV6-2 or TRBV6-3 to TRBJ2-7; D unresolved. CDR3 size: 12 residues. Germline V lookup: CDR1 MNHEY, CDR2 SVGEGT. The V end lost 6 bases, the J end lost 2 bases, and 8 bases lay between the germline ends. CDR3 amino acids: CASRDPAYEQYF. The CDR3 bases are TGTGCCAGCAGAGACCCGGCCTACGAGCAGTACTTC.

This clonotype was seen ten or more times. The chain carries TRBV30 and TRBJ2-7; 9 bases are shared with TRBD2. Per germline, CDR1 GTSNPN and CDR2 SVGIG (reference sequence). This CDR3 is built from 13 residues. V trimming: 5 bases; J trimming: 2 bases; junction bases outside the gene matches: 4. The CDR3 coding sequence is TGTGCCTGGGCTAGCGGGATCGCCTACGAGCAGTACTTC. It encodes CAWASGIAYEQYF.

This clonotype occurred many times. This chain joins TRBV9 and TRBJ2-7; TRBD2 matches at 10 bases. Germline V gene lookup returns CDR1 SGDLS and CDR2 YYNGEE. The CDR3 is made up of 17 amino acids. V gave up 3 bases and J gave up 7 bases; unmatched junction bases: 16. CDR3 protein: CASSAPRASGRFEEQYF. CDR3 sequence (DNA): TGTGCCAGCAGCGCTCCTCGGGCTAGCGGGAGATTTGAAGAGCAGTACTTC.

The table lists this clonotype with many counts. A much larger clone differs by one base, so this may be a read error. The chain combines TRBV27 with TRBJ1-3; TRBD1 agrees at 9 bases. V shed 3 bases and J 4 bases; nucleotides not matched to a gene: 4. This CDR3 has 15 amino acids. Germline CDR1 reads MNHEY; CDR2 reads SMNVEV (reference sequence). CDR3 nucleotides: TGTGCCAGCAGTTTCGGGACAGGGACCGGAAACACCATATATTTT. It yields the protein CASSFGTGTGNTIYF.

In its sample, this clonotype was seen many times. CDR3 loop: CASSQQNTGELFF. The CDR3 bases are TGTGCCAGCAGCCAACAGAACACCGGGGAGCTGTTTTTT. The chain uses TRBV7-3 and TRBJ2-2; D ambiguous. V lost 5 bases and J lost 1, with 5 bases in between. Looked up from germline, CDR1 is SGHTA and CDR2 is FQGTGA. The CDR3 contains 13 residues.

This clonotype was counted a few times. CDR3 coding DNA: TGTGCCAGACAGGTCCAAGAGACCCAGTACTTC. Translated: CARQVQETQYF. The chain combines TRBV2 with TRBJ2-5, with D perhaps TRBD1 (5 bases). Germline V gene sequence: CDR1 SNHLY, CDR2 FYNNEI. Trimming removed 9 bases at V and 1 base at J, with 6 bases between. CDR3 length equals 11 residues.

This clonotype was observed a handful of times. The rearrangement links TRBV18 to TRBJ1-2; TRBD1 matches at 7 bases. Germline assignment: CDR1 KGHSH and CDR2 LQKENI. This CDR3 is built from 14 residues. The J segment lost 3 bases and the V segment lost 3 bases, leaving 4 bases of the junction unmatched. CDR3 amino acids: CASSPGGGDYGYTF. The CDR3 nucleotides read TGTGCCAGCTCACCTGGAGGGGGCGACTATGGCTACACCTTC.